The source of this T cell receptor (beta chain) is a study of early T cells in non-severe SARS-CoV-2 infection. TCRdb passed the 5' RACE reads through MiXCR, listing each CDR3 protein once. The sample lists 85,000 to 120,000 distinct CDR3 sequences; around 14% were seen once. At least ten counts were recorded for this clonotype. The CDR3 totals 12 residues. V was shortened by 1 base and J by 5 bases, with 5 bases between the two germline ends. The germline V gene encodes CDR1 MDHEN and CDR2 SYDVKM. The sequenced sample was whole blood. V and J are TRBV28 and TRBJ2-5; no definite D call. The clonotype originates from an adult who was a healthcare worker with PCR-confirmed SARS-CoV-2 infection or an uninfected control (not recorded which). DNA for the CDR3: TGTGCCAGCAGTTTATTCCGGGAGACCCAGTACTTC. It codes for CASSLFRETQYF.